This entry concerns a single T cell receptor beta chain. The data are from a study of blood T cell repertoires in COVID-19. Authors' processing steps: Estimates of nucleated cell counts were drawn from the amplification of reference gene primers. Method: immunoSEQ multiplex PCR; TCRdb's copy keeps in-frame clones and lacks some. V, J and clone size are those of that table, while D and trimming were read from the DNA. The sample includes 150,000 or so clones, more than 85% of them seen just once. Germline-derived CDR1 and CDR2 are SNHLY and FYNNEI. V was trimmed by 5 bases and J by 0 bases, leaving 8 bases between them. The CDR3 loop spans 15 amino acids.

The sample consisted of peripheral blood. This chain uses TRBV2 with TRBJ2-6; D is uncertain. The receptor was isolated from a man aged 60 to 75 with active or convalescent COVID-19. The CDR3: CASSPHTSGANVLTF. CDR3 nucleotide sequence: TGTGCCAGCAGTCCCCACACCTCTGGGGCCAACGTCCTGACTTTC.